This entry concerns a single TCR beta chain. What it recognizes is unknown. The study separated CD4+ cells into CD45RA+ naive and CD45RA-negative memory subsets. This specimen comes from a study of shared clonotypes between healthy human individuals. Study as a whole: A few men and a couple of women, aged 18 to 49, were donors.

Overall study results and limits: Clonotypes shared by all four sorted-subset donors had higher generation probabilities than non-shared clonotypes. What naive subsets generally showed was a larger estimated richness than memory subsets showed.

V lost 2 bases and J lost 5, with 3 bases in between. The germline V gene has CDR1 ENHRY and CDR2 SYGVKD. The CDR3 sequence is 12 residues long. TCRdb's table, derived via immunoSEQ multiplex PCR, lists solely in-frame clones and lacks some. The sample includes over 1.5 million clones, 98% of them seen just once. The chain joins TRBV10-3 to TRBJ2-2; D uncertain. The TCR originated in a man aged 25-40 years in good health. Sequencing was done on a sample of naive CD4+ T cells sorted from blood. Subset defined: CD45RA+ positively selected. CDR3 in DNA: TGTGCCATCAGTGAGACTACCGGGGAGCTGTTTTTT. Translating it yields CAISETTGELFF.